A single sample gave rise to the 31 T cell receptor beta chains below, sequenced in a study of OX40 agonist ivuxolimab in advanced cancers. TCRdb keeps only in-frame clones here, not all; method: immunoSEQ multiplex PCR. The top ten hold 5.5% to 6% of the sample, which has fewer than 80,000 clones, just under 85% seen once. This specimen consisted of CD4+ or CD8+ T cells sorted from blood, obtained in a trial of the OX40 agonist ivuxolimab. The receptor source for this set is an adult with an advanced solid tumor such as melanoma, head and neck, liver or kidney cancer.

The J gene is TRBJ2-1, the V gene TRBV27, with TRBD2 as a possible D gene (6 bases). Trimming stripped 3 bases from V and 4 bases from J, with 10 bases between. The length of the CDR3 is 14 residues. CDR1 and CDR2 from the germline V gene are MNHEY and SMNVEV (reference sequence). The CDR3 DNA reads as TGTGCCAGCAGTTTTCGGGGGAAATACAATGAGCAGTTCTTC. It translates to CASSFRGKYNEQFF.

The chain joins TRBV29-1 to TRBJ2-4; D unclear. V was cut by 0 bases and J by 3 bases, with 6 bases left in between. The CDR3 sequence is 13 residues long. The germline gives CDR1 SQVTM, CDR2 ANQGSEA. The CDR3 DNA reads TGCAGCGTTGAAGAAGGAAACAAAAACATTCAGTACTTC. It translates to CSVEEGNKNIQYF.

V usage is TRBV19 and J usage is TRBJ1-3; D ambiguous. The CDR3 length is 14 residues. V was trimmed by 5 bases and J by 0 bases, leaving 8 bases between them. Germline CDR1 reads LNHDA; CDR2 reads SQIVND (reference sequence). CDR3 loop: CASSAGVSGNTIYF. CDR3 in DNA: TGTGCCAGTAGTGCAGGAGTCTCTGGAAACACCATATATTTT.

The J gene is TRBJ2-1, the V gene TRBV6-4; D is perhaps TRBD2 (5 bases). Trimming pared 6 bases from V and 8 bases from J, leaving 5 bases between. Germline V CDR1 and CDR2: MRHNA, SNTAGT. The CDR3 runs 10 residues. CDR3 protein: CASRRDEQFF. The CDR3 coding sequence is TGTGCCAGCAGGAGGGATGAGCAGTTCTTC.

The chain recombines TRBV5-4 with TRBJ2-7; 8 bases agree with TRBD2. With 7 bases clipped from V and 2 bases from J, the junction kept 8 bases outside the gene matches. The CDR3 totals 14 residues. Germline V gives CDR1 SGHNT, CDR2 YYREEE (reference sequence). The CDR3 DNA follows: TGTGCCAGCGGAGGAACTAGCGGCACCTACGAGCAGTACTTC. This gives the protein CASGGTSGTYEQYF.

This sequence joins TRBV28 and TRBJ1-6; D is ambiguous. The ends were cut back, 5 bases at V and 6 bases at J, with 17 bases in the middle. This CDR3 region has 16 residues. Germline V gene sequence: CDR1 MDHEN, CDR2 SYDVKM. CDR3 loop: CASSLHSREINSPLHF. In DNA form, the CDR3 reads TGTGCCAGCAGTCTCCACTCCCGGGAAATTAATTCACCCCTCCACTTT.

The rearrangement joins TRBV7-3 to TRBJ2-5; no reliable D call. Germline assignment: CDR1 SGHTA and CDR2 FQGTGA. Trimming pared 2 bases from V and 5 bases from J, leaving 9 bases between. This CDR3 is built from 13 residues. CDR3 protein: CASSLAGFETQYF. The CDR3 DNA is TGTGCCAGCAGCTTAGCTGGGTTCGAGACCCAGTACTTC. The full variable domain, its missing parts supplied by reference TRBV7-3 and TRBJ2-5, is GAGVSQTPSNKVTEKGKYVELRCDPISGHTALYWYRQSLGQGPEFLIYFQGTGAADDSGLPNDRFFAVRPEGSVSTLKIQRTERGDSAVYLCASSLAGFETQYFGPGTRLLVL.

CDR3 protein: CASPRQVVYNEQFF. The CDR3 bases are TGTGCCAGCCCACGACAGGTGGTCTACAATGAGCAGTTCTTC. This rearrangement joins TRBV6-5 to TRBJ2-1, with D possibly matching TRBD1 (6 bases). CDR1 is MNHEY and CDR2 is SVGAGI in the germline V gene. The V and J ends lost 8 bases and 3 bases respectively, with 14 bases between them. This CDR3 region has 14 residues.

The chain has TRBV6-5 and TRBJ1-2; perhaps TRBD1 as D (5 bases). The CDR3 sequence is 16 residues long. Germline V gene data show CDR1 as MNHEY and CDR2 as SVGAGI. Trimming took 2 bases from V and 6 from J, leaving 19 bases between them. This CDR3 is CASSYLPPGAGDGYTF. The CDR3 coding sequence is TGTGCCAGCAGTTACCTACCCCCCGGGGCGGGAGATGGCTACACCTTC.

The V call is TRBV29-1, the J call TRBJ1-2; 8 bases agree with TRBD1. This CDR3 is built from 16 residues. Germline lookup yields CDR1 SQVTM and CDR2 ANQGSEA. After removal of 1 base from V and 5 bases from J, the junction contained 12 bases not matched to a gene. The CDR3 is CSVEGRATGAAYGYTF. CDR3 nucleotide sequence: TGCAGCGTTGAAGGCCGGGCGACAGGGGCTGCGTATGGCTACACCTTC.

This clone appeared once. This chain links TRBV4-2 with TRBJ2-7; D perhaps matches TRBD2 (6 bases). Trimming shortened V by 1 base and J by 4 bases, and 14 bases separated the two germline ends. CDR3 size: 15 residues. CDR1 and CDR2 (germline): LGHNA, YNFKEQ. In nucleotides, the CDR3 is TGTGCCAGCAGCCAAGGTGAAACCGGGGGATACGAGCAGTACTTC. It is translated as CASSQGETGGYEQYF.

This chain connects TRBV25-1 to TRBJ2-3; 8 bases map to TRBD2. There are 16 residues in the CDR3. J lost 1 base, V lost 5 bases, and 8 bases had no gene match. Looked up from germline, CDR1 is MGHDK and CDR2 is SYGVNS. As DNA, the CDR3 is TGTGCCAGCAGTTCCCTTTTGACTAGCGGCACAGATACGCAGTATTTT. It is translated as CASSSLLTSGTDTQYF.

V gene TRBV12-5 combines with J gene TRBJ2-2; 8 bases agree with TRBD2. CDR3 length: 16 amino acids. Germline values: CDR1 LGHNT, CDR2 FRNRAP. The trim removed 2 bases at V and 5 bases at J, leaving 7 bases unmatched. DNA of the CDR3: TGTGCTAGTGGTTTGCCCCGGGGGGGACATACCGGGGAGCTGTTTTTT. This gives the protein CASGLPRGGHTGELFF.

This chain joins TRBV29-1 and TRBJ1-4; TRBD1 matches at 9 bases. The junction had 10 bases not matched to a gene; V was cut back by 0 bases and J by 8 bases. The length of the CDR3 is 16 residues. Germline V lookup: CDR1 SQVTM, CDR2 ANQGSEA. This CDR3 is CSVEDLVGTGFEKLFF. CDR3 in DNA: TGCAGCGTTGAAGACCTTGTCGGGACAGGGTTCGAAAAACTGTTTTTT.

This rearrangement joins TRBV9 to TRBJ2-7; D is possibly TRBD2 (6 bases). CDR1 and CDR2 from the germline V gene are SGDLS and YYNGEE. With 4 bases removed from V and 5 bases from J, the gap between germline ends came to 13 bases. There are 13 residues in the CDR3. CDR3 nucleotides: TGTGCCAGCAGCCCGTCCCCGGGGGACGAGCAGTACTTC. The encoded protein is CASSPSPGDEQYF.

The chain employs TRBV5-4 and TRBJ1-6; D possibly corresponds to TRBD1 (6 bases). Germline CDR1 is SGHNT and CDR2 is YYREEE (reference sequence). Trimming left V 4 bases short and J 7 bases short, with 9 bases between. This CDR3 region has 13 residues. CDR3: CASSPGTNSPLHF. CDR3 DNA sequence: TGTGCCAGCAGCCCCGGGACAAATTCACCCCTCCACTTT.

The V call is TRBV11-2, the J call TRBJ2-4; weak D call: TRBD1 (6 bases). The CDR3 loop spans 17 amino acids. Germline V CDR1 and CDR2: SGHAT, FQNNGV. V shed 5 bases and J shed 0 bases, with 17 bases lying between them. The chain's CDR3 is CASSPPPDRLAKNIQYF. CDR3 coding DNA: TGTGCCAGCAGCCCTCCACCCGACAGGCTAGCCAAAAACATTCAGTACTTC.

This clone was detected ten times or more. The CDR3 DNA reads TGTGCCAGCAGCGTTGGGACACTGAACACTGAAGCTTTCTTT. As protein: CASSVGTLNTEAFF. The chain employs TRBV9 and TRBJ1-1; the D gene is possibly TRBD1 (6 bases). Trimming pared 2 bases from V and 0 bases from J, leaving 8 bases between. This CDR3 has 14 amino acids. Per germline, CDR1 SGDLS and CDR2 YYNGEE.

The chain is built from TRBV7-9 and TRBJ2-2; D is unclear. Trimming stripped 1 base from V and 1 base from J, with 7 bases between. CDR3 length: 15 amino acids. CDR1 is SEHNR and CDR2 is FQNEAQ in the germline V gene (reference sequence). As DNA, the CDR3 is TGTGCCAGCAGCTTAGAGTTACTGAACACCGGGGAGCTGTTTTTT. Its translation: CASSLELLNTGELFF.

The genes are TRBV5-1 and TRBJ2-2, with 7 bases that match TRBD1. This CDR3 comprises 18 residues. CDR1 and CDR2 from the germline V gene are SGHRS and YFSETQ. After removal of 0 bases from V and 7 bases from J, the junction contained 15 bases not matched to a gene. CDR3 residues: CASSLAGQEFLRFGELFF. DNA of the CDR3: TGCGCCAGCAGCTTGGCTGGACAGGAGTTCTTGAGGTTCGGGGAGCTGTTTTTT.

The chain uses TRBV14 and TRBJ1-2; weak D call: TRBD1 (5 bases). The V end was cut by 4 bases, the J end by 8 bases, with 14 bases between. This CDR3 has 13 residues. Germline loops: CDR1 SGHDN, CDR2 FVKESK. CDR3 DNA sequence: TGTGCCAGCAGCCCGCGGACAACCGGCGGCTACACCTTC. Protein product: CASSPRTTGGYTF.

A word on this clone: Other DNA sequences in this specimen translate into the identical CDR3. CDR3 in amino acids: CASSLNRGTEAFF. The CDR3 DNA reads TGTGCCAGCAGTTTAAACAGGGGCACTGAAGCTTTCTTT. The V call is TRBV28, the J call TRBJ1-1, with 7 positions matching TRBD1. This CDR3 contains 13 residues. V lost 2 bases to trimming and J lost 4 bases; unmatched junction nucleotides: 1. CDR1 MDHEN and CDR2 SYDVKM come from the germline V gene.

This chain connects TRBV7-3 to TRBJ2-4; 14 bases fit TRBD2. With V trimmed by 1 base and J by 6 bases, 5 bases remained unmatched. The CDR3 runs to 17 residues. CDR1 and CDR2 from the germline V gene are SGHTA and FQGTGA. The CDR3 coding sequence is TGTGCCAGCAGCTTAAACCCCGGACTAGCGGGAGGAAACATTCAGTACTTC. Translating gives CASSLNPGLAGGNIQYF.

V and J are TRBV7-3 and TRBJ1-1; D is ambiguous. The germline V and J ends were trimmed by 4 bases and 2 bases, with 11 bases remaining between them. Germline V lookup: CDR1 SGHTA, CDR2 FQGTGA. This CDR3 is built from 14 residues. The CDR3 here is CASSSYTANTEAFF. DNA for the CDR3: TGTGCCAGCAGCTCCTACACAGCCAACACTGAAGCTTTCTTT.

The genes are TRBV27 and TRBJ1-4, with D unresolved. The germline CDR1 and CDR2 sequences are MNHEY and SMNVEV (reference sequence). CDR3 length: 14 amino acids. Trimming shortened V by 3 bases and J by 8 bases, and 13 bases separated the two germline ends. The CDR3 DNA reads TGTGCCAGCAGTTTTGGCAGAAATAGCGAAAAACTGTTTTTT. It is translated as CASSFGRNSEKLFF. Full variable domain (outside the CDR3, taken from reference TRBV27 and TRBJ1-4): EAQVTQNPRYLITVTGKKLTVTCSQNMNHEYMSWYRQDPGLGLRQIYYSMNVEVTDKGDVPEGYKVSRKEKRNFPLILESPSPNQTSLYFCASSFGRNSEKLFFGSGTQLSVL.

This clone was seen more than once but under ten times. The V and J genes are TRBV7-2 and TRBJ2-5, with D possibly being TRBD2 (6 bases). The CDR3 consists of 14 residues. Trimming cost V 5 bases and J 7 bases, with 17 bases left between them. Germline V gene sequence: CDR1 SGHTA, CDR2 FQGNSA. CDR3 sequence (DNA): TGTGCCAGCAGCGCCAGTCAGGGAGCGGGGACCCAGTACTTC. Residues: CASSASQGAGTQYF.

This clone has a handful of counts. The chain carries TRBV6-5 and TRBJ1-1; TRBD1 might be the D (6 bases). Trimming removed 2 bases at V and 3 bases at J, with 13 bases between. The CDR3 sequence is 15 residues long. CDR1 and CDR2 from the germline V gene are MNHEY and SVGAGI. CDR3 amino acids: CASSYNGGAHTEAFF. The CDR3 DNA follows: TGTGCCAGCAGTTACAACGGGGGCGCGCACACTGAAGCTTTCTTT.

The chain recombines TRBV27 with TRBJ2-5; D uncertain. CDR3 size: 11 residues. V shed 8 bases and J shed 5 bases, with 9 bases lying between them. The germline V gene has CDR1 MNHEY and CDR2 SMNVEV (reference sequence). CDR3 sequence (DNA): TGTGCCAGCTCCGTAGGGGAGACCCAGTACTTC. This codes for CASSVGETQYF.

The V gene is TRBV5-3, the J gene TRBJ2-5, with a tentative D call TRBD2 (6 bases). TRBV5-3 qualifies as an ORF whose function is uncertain. The CDR3 consists of 13 residues. Trimming cost V 4 bases and J 2 bases, with 9 bases left between them. The CDR3, as DNA: TGTGCCAGAAGCCCGGGAGTTCAAGAGACCCAGTACTTC. Translated, it gives CARSPGVQETQYF.

This clone occurred once. The chain couples TRBV7-2 to TRBJ1-2, with D perhaps matching TRBD1 (6 bases). The V gene's germline CDR1 is SGHTA and CDR2 FQGNSA. This CDR3 has 13 residues. Trimming left V 5 bases short and J 4 bases short, with 11 bases between. The CDR3 loop is CASSPGGPYGYTF. CDR3 bases: TGTGCCAGCAGCCCCGGGGGCCCCTATGGCTACACCTTC.

The chain joins TRBV4-3 to TRBJ1-2, with D possibly TRBD1 on 6 matching bases. Germline CDR1 is LGHNA and CDR2 is YSLEER. CDR3 length: 15 residues. Between the trimmed V and J ends, which lost 0 bases and 2 bases, there was a span of 10 bases. The CDR3 DNA reads as TGCGCCAGCAGCCAAGATCCCCAGGGGAACTATGGCTACACCTTC. This gives the protein CASSQDPQGNYGYTF.